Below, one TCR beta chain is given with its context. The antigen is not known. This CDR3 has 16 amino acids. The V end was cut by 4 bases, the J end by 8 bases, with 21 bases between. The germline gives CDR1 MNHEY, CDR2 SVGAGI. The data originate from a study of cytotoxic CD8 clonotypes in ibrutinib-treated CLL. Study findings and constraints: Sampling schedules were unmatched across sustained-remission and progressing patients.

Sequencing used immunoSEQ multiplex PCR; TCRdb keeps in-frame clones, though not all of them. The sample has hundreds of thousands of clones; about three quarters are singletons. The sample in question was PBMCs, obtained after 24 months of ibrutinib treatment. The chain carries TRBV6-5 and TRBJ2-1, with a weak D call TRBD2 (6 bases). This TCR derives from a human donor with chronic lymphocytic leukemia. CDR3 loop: CASSSIAVTRVDEQFF. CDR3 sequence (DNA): TGTGCCAGCAGTTCCATAGCGGTCACGCGGGTGGATGAGCAGTTCTTC.